This T cell receptor beta chain was obtained from a study of blood T cells in healthy people across ages. Study conclusions and caveats: PBMCs that were unsorted prevented a conclusive naive versus antigen-experienced comparison.

A second PCR of 7 to 11 cycles used a sample-barcoded 5' primer and a J-beta primer mix. Using its own MiXCR run on the 5' RACE reads, TCRdb lists one record per CDR3 protein. The table has about 930,000 distinct CDR3 sequences, roughly 28% seen once. On this clonotype itself: Its target is not known.

The V gene's germline CDR1 is MNHEY and CDR2 SMNVEV (reference sequence). Trimming took 3 bases from V and 6 from J, leaving 23 bases between them. The CDR3 runs 17 residues. These data also formed part of another study, on T cells of mothers and their children. From that paper: Second-PCR amplification with M1S added sample barcodes and 2-4 random nucleotides. Clones that were microchimeric and persistent were not detected among T cells.

Input material: blood. The chain employs TRBV27 and TRBJ1-1, with D possibly TRBD1 on 6 matching bases. The sequence was collected from a woman between 35 and 50 years old in good health. The CDR3 spells CASSFVRKGGKVSEAFF. The DNA for the CDR3 is TGTGCCAGCAGTTTCGTGCGCAAGGGGGGGAAGGTCTCTGAAGCTTTCTTT.